The 18 T cell receptor beta chains below were found in one sample sequenced in a study of beta chain features in type 1 diabetes. Every isolated RNA sample was fully reverse transcribed, so sequencing captured expressed TCRB transcripts. Clones were read by immunoSEQ multiplex PCR, and TCRdb kept only the in-frame ones, dropping some. The sample yields about 930,000 clones, 17% seen once. The sequenced material came from naive CD4+ T cells from blood. Receptors originate from a young woman in good health.

The gene calls are TRBV5-1 and TRBJ1-2; no reliable D call. The V end was cut by 4 bases, the J end by 5 bases, with 24 bases between. This CDR3 has 17 residues. The germline V gene has CDR1 SGHRS and CDR2 YFSETQ. CDR3 region: CASSPDGRLPNRYGYTF. CDR3 DNA: TGCGCCAGCAGCCCTGATGGAAGATTACCCAACCGTTATGGCTACACCTTC.

This clone has only a few counts. The V gene is TRBV7-9, the J gene TRBJ2-7; possible D gene TRBD2, 5 bases. The CDR3 consists of 15 residues. The V gene lost 2 bases and the J gene lost 3 bases, with 14 bases spanning the gap. Germline V CDR1 and CDR2: SEHNR, FQNEAQ (reference sequence). The CDR3 sequence: CASSLWPGMNYEQYF. The CDR3 coding sequence is TGTGCCAGCAGCTTATGGCCGGGGATGAACTACGAGCAGTACTTC.

V usage is TRBV4-3 and J usage is TRBJ2-3, with TRBD1 matching over 9 bases. J was trimmed by 7 bases and V by 3 bases; bases with no gene match: 8. The germline V gene has CDR1 LGHNA and CDR2 YSLEER. The CDR3 has 15 amino acids. The CDR3 is CASSHGTGNLNTQYF. CDR3 in DNA: TGCGCCAGCAGCCACGGGACAGGGAATTTAAATACGCAGTATTTT.

V is TRBV6-5 and J is TRBJ2-2, with D possibly being TRBD1 or TRBD2 (5 bases each). The CDR3 has 14 residues. The V gene's germline CDR1 is MNHEY and CDR2 SVGAGI. The V end lost 2 bases, the J end lost 7 bases, and 11 bases lay between the germline ends. CDR3 bases: TGTGCCAGCAGTTACCTGGGGGTTGGCGGGGAGCTGTTTTTT. Amino acid sequence: CASSYLGVGGELFF.

This chain uses TRBV16 with TRBJ2-3; weak D call: TRBD1 (6 bases). This CDR3 spans 13 amino acids. V lost 4 bases and J 1 base, leaving 6 bases between the germline ends. Germline V lookup: CDR1 KGHSY, CDR2 FQNENV. CDR3 loop: CASSRTGTDTQYF. CDR3 coding DNA: TGTGCCAGCAGCCGGACAGGCACAGATACGCAGTATTTT.

The rearrangement joins TRBV28 to TRBJ2-7, with D unresolved. Germline V gene lookup returns CDR1 MDHEN and CDR2 SYDVKM. V lost 6 bases, J lost 3 bases, and 18 bases lay in between. The CDR3 length is 15 residues. For the CDR3, the DNA is TGTGCCAGCAGCGAGAACAGAGAACGAAACTACGAGCAGTACTTC. This encodes CASSENRERNYEQYF.

The rearrangement joins TRBV2 to TRBJ2-3; the D is unclear. Trimming left V 4 bases short and J 1 base short, with 9 bases between. The CDR3 sequence is 14 residues long. Per the germline V gene, CDR1 is SNHLY and CDR2 is FYNNEI. This CDR3 reads CASSVRWGTDTQYF. In DNA, the CDR3 is TGTGCCAGCAGTGTGCGGTGGGGCACAGATACGCAGTATTTT. Combining the CDR3 with reference TRBV2 and TRBJ2-3 gives the whole variable domain EPEVTQTPSHQVTQMGQEVILRCVPISNHLYFYWYRQILGQKVEFLVSFYNNEISEKSEIFDDQFSVERPDGSNFTLKIRSTKLEDSAMYFCASSVRWGTDTQYFGPGTRLTVL.

In its sample, this clone was seen a few times. This chain joins TRBV5-4 and TRBJ2-1, with 8 bases lining up with TRBD1. The germline V gene has CDR1 SGHNT and CDR2 YYREEE (reference sequence). This CDR3 is 15 amino acids long. Trimming took 3 bases from V and 2 from J; bases not matched to a gene: 4. This CDR3 is CASSSRDRTYNEQFF. The CDR3, as DNA: TGTGCCAGCAGCTCCCGGGACAGGACCTACAATGAGCAGTTCTTC. Complete variable domain (other parts from reference TRBV5-4 and TRBJ2-1): ETGVTQSPTHLIKTRGQQVTLRCSSQSGHNTVSWYQQALGQGPQFIFQYYREEENGRGNFPPRFSGLQFPNYSSELNVNALELDDSALYLCASSSRDRTYNEQFFGPGTRLTVL.

This clone has a handful of counts. The CDR3 DNA sequence: TGTGCCAGCAGCCGGACTTATTATGGCTACACCTTC. Protein product: CASSRTYYGYTF. V usage is TRBV6-5 and J usage is TRBJ1-2, with D unclear. The ends were cut back, 6 bases at V and 5 bases at J, with 10 bases in the middle. The CDR3 spans 12 residues. The germline V gene encodes CDR1 MNHEY and CDR2 SVGAGI.

The genes are TRBV25-1 and TRBJ2-3, with D possibly being TRBD1 (6 bases). This CDR3 contains 15 residues. CDR1 and CDR2 (germline): MGHDK, SYGVNS. V lost 3 bases and J 3 bases, leaving 13 bases between the germline ends. CDR3 DNA: TGTGCCAGCAGTGATCTAGGGGGTGGGACAGATACGCAGTATTTT. Its translation is CASSDLGGGTDTQYF.

The chain combines TRBV2 with TRBJ1-2; D gene ambiguous. Germline V gives CDR1 SNHLY, CDR2 FYNNEI. This CDR3 has 13 amino acids. With 2 bases removed from V and 0 bases from J, the gap between germline ends came to 4 bases. CDR3 nucleotide sequence: TGTGCCAGCAGTGAACAGGCTAACTATGGCTACACCTTC. Translated: CASSEQANYGYTF.

This clone was found a few times. The rearrangement uses TRBV7-3 and TRBJ2-1; D perhaps matches TRBD1 (5 bases). CDR1 is SGHTA, CDR2 FQGTGA, per germline. The length of the CDR3 is 10 residues. Between the trimmed V and J ends, which lost 5 bases and 15 bases, there was a span of 11 bases. The CDR3 nucleotides read TGTGCCAGCAGCGGTCAGGGCTTGTTCTTC. It yields the protein CASSGQGLFF.

This clone was seen a handful of times. Other nucleotide sequences in the sample specify the same CDR3. The rearrangement links TRBV18 to TRBJ1-1; D is ambiguous. The germline V gene encodes CDR1 KGHSH and CDR2 LQKENI. V was trimmed by 3 bases and J by 0 bases, leaving 5 bases between them. The CDR3 totals 13 residues. The CDR3 region is CASSPDMNTEAFF. DNA of the CDR3: TGTGCCAGCTCACCTGATATGAACACTGAAGCTTTCTTT.

This clone was seen only a few times. The chain recombines TRBV6-1 with TRBJ1-5; D gene unclear. Germline values: CDR1 MNHNS, CDR2 SASEGT. Between the trimmed V and J ends, which lost 3 bases and 3 bases, there was a span of 6 bases. The CDR3 consists of 13 residues. The CDR3 bases are TGTGCCAGCAGTGATACCTACAATCAGCCCCAGCATTTT. Amino acid sequence: CASSDTYNQPQHF.

This clone has just a few counts. The genes are TRBV5-4 and TRBJ2-1; 8 bases map to TRBD2. The trim removed 4 bases at V and 0 bases at J, leaving 3 bases unmatched. CDR1 SGHNT and CDR2 YYREEE come from the germline V gene (reference sequence). The CDR3 spans 15 residues. The DNA for the CDR3 is TGTGCCAGCAGCAAAAGCGGGAGCTCCTACAATGAGCAGTTCTTC. The encoded protein is CASSKSGSSYNEQFF.

This clone was counted between two and nine times. Additional DNA sequences in this sample encode the identical CDR3. The V call is TRBV6-1, the J call TRBJ2-7, with 7 bases matching TRBD1. CDR1 is MNHNS, CDR2 SASEGT, per germline. There are 12 residues in the CDR3. J was trimmed by 2 bases and V by 5 bases; bases with no gene match: 0. The CDR3 is CASSQGAYEQYF. CDR3 DNA: TGTGCCAGCAGTCAGGGGGCCTACGAGCAGTACTTC.

V usage is TRBV23-1 and J usage is TRBJ1-4, with D possibly being TRBD1 (5 bases). TRBV23-1 is an ORF, with its function uncertain. The germline V and J ends were trimmed by 0 bases and 0 bases, with 20 bases remaining between them. The CDR3 sequence is 20 residues long. CDR3 sequence (DNA): TGCGCCAGCAGTCAATCGGGGGTCCAGCTCTCTACTGCAACTAATGAAAAACTGTTTTTT. This sequence encodes CASSQSGVQLSTATNEKLFF.

The V and J genes are TRBV7-9 and TRBJ2-2; TRBD2 might be the D (5 bases). CDR3 length equals 14 residues. Germline CDR1 reads SEHNR; CDR2 reads FQNEAQ (reference sequence). CDR3 in amino acids: CAAFEGASTGELFF. Here the CDR3 DNA reads TGTGCTGCCTTCGAGGGAGCTAGCACCGGGGAGCTGTTTTTT.